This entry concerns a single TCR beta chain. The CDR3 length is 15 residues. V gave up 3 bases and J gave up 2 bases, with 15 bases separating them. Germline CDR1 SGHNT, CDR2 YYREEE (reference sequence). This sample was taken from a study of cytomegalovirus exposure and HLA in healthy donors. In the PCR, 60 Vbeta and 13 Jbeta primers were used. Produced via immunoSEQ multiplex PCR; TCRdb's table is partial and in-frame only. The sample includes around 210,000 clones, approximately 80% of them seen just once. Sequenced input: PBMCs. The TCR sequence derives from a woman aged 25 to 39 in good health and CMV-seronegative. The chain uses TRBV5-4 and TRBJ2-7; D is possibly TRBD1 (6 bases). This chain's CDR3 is CASSWGTGPTYEQYF. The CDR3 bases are TGTGCCAGCAGCTGGGGAACAGGGCCGACCTACGAGCAGTACTTC.